The clone carrying this T cell receptor (beta chain) was seen once. This sample is drawn from a study of blood T cell repertoires in COVID-19. Study background: The origin of the acute and convalescent COVID-19 samples was the United States, Italy and Spain.

The CDR3 covers 15 residues. Germline V gene sequence: CDR1 LGHDT, CDR2 YNNKEL (reference sequence). Germline trimming cut 3 bases from V and 5 bases from J; bases unmatched to any gene: 5. Data came from immunoSEQ multiplex PCR; TCRdb stores just in-frame clones and leaves some out. Of about 68,000 clones detected, 80% to 85% appear once; the ten largest clones hold around 8%. Sequencing was done on a sample of peripheral blood. The sequence was collected from a man aged 45-65 years with active COVID-19. This chain uses TRBV3-1 (or the pseudogene TRBV3-2) with TRBJ2-2, with 8 bases matching TRBD1. CDR3 region: CASSHRDRLTGELFF. The CDR3 DNA follows: TGTGCCAGCAGCCACCGGGACAGGCTAACCGGGGAGCTGTTTTTT.